This is a list of T cell receptor beta chains from one sample in a study of cytomegalovirus exposure and HLA in healthy donors. Some clones are missing from TCRdb's copy, which holds only in-frame ones; the method was immunoSEQ multiplex PCR. This specimen shows over 120,000 clones; the ten leading clones hold approximately 1%. What was sequenced was PBMCs. These receptors originate from a male donor in good health and CMV-seronegative. CDR3s include the opening cysteine and the closing phenylalanine or tryptophan. Fields, in order: V gene, J gene, D gene, CDR3 DNA, CDR3 protein. The D gene is left open where the match is weak.

>TRBV19|TRBJ2-7|TRBD2
TGTGCCAGTAGTGCCACTAGCGAGACCTTTTCCCAGCAGTACTTC
CASSATSETFSQQYF
>TRBV9|TRBJ1-3|-
TGTGCCAGCAGCCCCCCTCTTGCACGGGCTGGAAACACCATATATTTT
CASSPPLARAGNTIYF
>TRBV19|TRBJ2-7|TRBD2
TGTGCCAGTAGTATAATGGGGGGGTTTACCTACGAGCAGTACTTC
CASSIMGGFTYEQYF
>TRBV5-1|TRBJ2-7|TRBD1
TGCGCCAGCAGCGCGGGACAGGGGGGATACCGGCGCTACGAGCAGTACTTC
CASSAGQGGYRRYEQYF
>TRBV5-1|TRBJ2-7|TRBD2
TGCGCCAGCAGCTTGGTTGTTTTAGCGGGGGCCTACGAGCAGTACTTC
CASSLVVLAGAYEQYF
>TRBV9|TRBJ2-1|-
TGTGCCAGCAGCGTCTCAAGCGGAGCCTACAATGAGCAGTTCTTC
CASSVSSGAYNEQFF
>TRBV7-2|TRBJ1-6|-
TGTGCCAGCAGCCCAAGTGGGCCGATCTATAATTCACCCCTCCACTTT
CASSPSGPIYNSPLHF
>TRBV11-2|TRBJ1-2|-
TGTGCCAGCAGCCCCCCGGGGGGCCGAAACTATGGCTACACCTTC
CASSPPGGRNYGYTF
>TRBV7-9|TRBJ2-3|-
TGTGCCAGCAGCTCTCCCATCGTTCGGGTAGATACGCAGTATTTT
CASSSPIVRVDTQYF
>TRBV5-6|TRBJ1-5|-
TGTGCCAGCAGCAAGTCAATGTACAGTAATCAGCCCCAGCATTTT
CASSKSMYSNQPQHF
>TRBV7-6|TRBJ2-1|TRBD2
TGTGCCAGCAGCATGCCGGGACTAGCGTCCTACAATGAGCAGTTCTTC
CASSMPGLASYNEQFF
>TRBV18|TRBJ2-3|TRBD2
TGTGCCAGCACACCAACTAGCGGGGCAGATACGCAGTATTTT
CASTPTSGADTQYF
>TRBV9|TRBJ1-5|TRBD1
TGTGCCAGCAGCGCGGGAGAGGGGGCTCAGCCCCAGCATTTT
CASSAGEGAQPQHF
>TRBV28|TRBJ2-3|TRBD2
TGTGCCAGCGGGGGCGGGAGGGCCACAGATACGCAGTATTTT
CASGGGRATDTQYF
>TRBV6-6|TRBJ1-6|TRBD1
TGTGCCAGCAACGACAGGGTCGGATCACCCCTCCACTTT
CASNDRVGSPLHF
>TRBV4-3|TRBJ1-1|TRBD1
TGCGCCAGCAGCCCAAACAGGGGCATCCCGAACACTGAAGCTTTCTTT
CASSPNRGIPNTEAFF
>TRBV27|TRBJ2-4|-
TGTGCCAGCCTACCCGGGATCATTCAGTACTTC
CASLPGIIQYF
>TRBV27|TRBJ2-7|-
TGTGCCAGCAGTTTTTCCTCCTCCGGCGAGCAGTACTTC
CASSFSSSGEQYF
>TRBV13|TRBJ1-1|-
TGTGCCAGCAGCCCAGGACAGAACACTGAAGCTTTCTTT
CASSPGQNTEAFF
>TRBV9|TRBJ2-2|-
TGTGCCAGCAGCGTAGGTTCCTACACCGGGGAGCTGTTTTTT
CASSVGSYTGELFF
>TRBV30|TRBJ1-6|-
TGTGCCTGGACGAGAACAGCCTATAATTCACCCCTCCACTTT
CAWTRTAYNSPLHF
>TRBV7-3|TRBJ1-2|-
TGTGCCAGCAGCTTATCCCAGGGGTTAGGGTATGGCTACACCTTC
CASSLSQGLGYGYTF
>TRBV5-1|TRBJ2-1|-
TGCGCCAGCAGCTCGGACAGTTTAAACAATGAGCAGTTCTTC
CASSSDSLNNEQFF
>TRBV19|TRBJ1-1|TRBD1
TGTGCCAGTAGTATAGGATTACGGACAGGGACGGGCGCTGAAGCTTTCTTT
CASSIGLRTGTGAEAFF
>TRBV13|TRBJ2-5|-
TGTGCCAGCAGCACGACAGGAGGAGAGACCCAGTACTTC
CASSTTGGETQYF
>TRBV27|TRBJ1-6|-
TGTGCCAGCAGTCCCCCGGGGACCTATAATTCACCCCTCCACTTT
CASSPPGTYNSPLHF
>TRBV4-3|TRBJ2-6|-
TGCGCCAGCAGCCAAGGGAGGGCCGCTGGGGCCAACGTCCTGACTTTC
CASSQGRAAGANVLTF